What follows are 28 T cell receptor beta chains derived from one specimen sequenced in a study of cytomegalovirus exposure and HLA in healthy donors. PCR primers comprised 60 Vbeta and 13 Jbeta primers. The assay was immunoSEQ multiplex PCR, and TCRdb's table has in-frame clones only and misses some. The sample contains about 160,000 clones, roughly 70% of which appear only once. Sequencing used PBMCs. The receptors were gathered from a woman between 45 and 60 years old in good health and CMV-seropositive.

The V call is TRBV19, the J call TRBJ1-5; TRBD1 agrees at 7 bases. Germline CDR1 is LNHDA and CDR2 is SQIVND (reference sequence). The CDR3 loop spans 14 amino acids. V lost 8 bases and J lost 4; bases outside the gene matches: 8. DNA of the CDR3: TGTGCCAGTGCCGGGACAGCTGAAAATCAGCCCCAGCATTTT. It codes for CASAGTAENQPQHF.

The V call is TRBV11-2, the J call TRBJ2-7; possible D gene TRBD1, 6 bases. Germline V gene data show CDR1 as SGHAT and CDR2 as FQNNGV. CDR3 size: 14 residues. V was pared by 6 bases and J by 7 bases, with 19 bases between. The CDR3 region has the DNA TGTGCCAGCAGTTTTACAGGGCAGGGTGAGGAGCAGTACTTC. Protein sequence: CASSFTGQGEEQYF.

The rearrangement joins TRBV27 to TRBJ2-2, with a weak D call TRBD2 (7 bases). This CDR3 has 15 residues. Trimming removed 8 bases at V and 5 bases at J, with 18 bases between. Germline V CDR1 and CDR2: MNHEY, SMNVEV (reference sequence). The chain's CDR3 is CASALGGGLTGELFF. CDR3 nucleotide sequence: TGTGCCAGCGCTCTGGGGGGGGGCCTTACCGGGGAGCTGTTTTTT.

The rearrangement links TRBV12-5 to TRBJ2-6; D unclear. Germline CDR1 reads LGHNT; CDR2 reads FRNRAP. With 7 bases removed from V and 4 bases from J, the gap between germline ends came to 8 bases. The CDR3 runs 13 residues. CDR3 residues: CASALSGANVLTF. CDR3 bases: TGTGCTAGTGCCCTATCCGGGGCCAACGTCCTGACTTTC.

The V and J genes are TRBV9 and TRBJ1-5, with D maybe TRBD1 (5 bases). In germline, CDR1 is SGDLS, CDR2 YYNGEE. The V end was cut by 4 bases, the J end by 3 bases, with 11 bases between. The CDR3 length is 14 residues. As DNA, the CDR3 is TGTGCCAGCAGCCTGGACACCTACAATCAGCCCCAGCATTTT. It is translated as CASSLDTYNQPQHF. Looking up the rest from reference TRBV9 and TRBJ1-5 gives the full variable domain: DSGVTQTPKHLITATGQRVTLRCSPRSGDLSVYWYQQSLDQGLQFLIQYYNGEERAKGNILERFSAQQFPDLHSELNLSSLELGDSALYFCASSLDTYNQPQHFGDGTRLSIL.

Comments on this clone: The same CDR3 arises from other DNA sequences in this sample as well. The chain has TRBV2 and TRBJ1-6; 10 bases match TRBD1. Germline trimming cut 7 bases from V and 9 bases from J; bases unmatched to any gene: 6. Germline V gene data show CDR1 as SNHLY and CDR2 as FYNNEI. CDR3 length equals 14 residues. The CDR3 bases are TGTGCCAGCAAGCCGGGACAGGGGACTTCACCCCTCCACTTT. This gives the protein CASKPGQGTSPLHF.

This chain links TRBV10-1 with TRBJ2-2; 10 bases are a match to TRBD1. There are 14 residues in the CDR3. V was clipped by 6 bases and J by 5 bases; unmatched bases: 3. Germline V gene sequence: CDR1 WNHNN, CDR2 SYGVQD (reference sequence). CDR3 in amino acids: CASRRDRGTGELFF. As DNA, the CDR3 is TGCGCCAGCAGAAGGGACAGGGGAACCGGGGAGCTGTTTTTT.

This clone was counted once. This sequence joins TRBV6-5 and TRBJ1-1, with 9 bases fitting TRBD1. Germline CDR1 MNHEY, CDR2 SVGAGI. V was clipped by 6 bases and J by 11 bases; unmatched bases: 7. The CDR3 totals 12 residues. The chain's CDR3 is CASREGDRGAFF. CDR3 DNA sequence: TGTGCCAGCAGAGAGGGAGACAGGGGGGCTTTCTTT.

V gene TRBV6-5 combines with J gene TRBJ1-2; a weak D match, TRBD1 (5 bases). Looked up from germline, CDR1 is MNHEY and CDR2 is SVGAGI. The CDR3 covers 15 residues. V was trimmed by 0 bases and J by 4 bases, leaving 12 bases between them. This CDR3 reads CASSYSGGLGYGYTF. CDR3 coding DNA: TGTGCCAGCAGTTACTCGGGGGGACTCGGCTATGGCTACACCTTC.

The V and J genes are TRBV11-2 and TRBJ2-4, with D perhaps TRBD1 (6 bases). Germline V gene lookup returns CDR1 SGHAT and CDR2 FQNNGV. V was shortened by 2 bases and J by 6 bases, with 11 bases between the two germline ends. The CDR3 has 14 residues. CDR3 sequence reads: CASSLRGTRNIQYF. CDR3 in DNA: TGTGCCAGCAGCTTAAGGGGGACCAGAAACATTCAGTACTTC.

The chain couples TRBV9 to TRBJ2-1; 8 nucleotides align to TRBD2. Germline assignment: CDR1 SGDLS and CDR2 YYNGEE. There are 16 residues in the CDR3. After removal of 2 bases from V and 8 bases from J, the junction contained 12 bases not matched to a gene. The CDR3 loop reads CASSVEAGTSYDEQFF. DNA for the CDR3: TGTGCCAGCAGCGTGGAGGCCGGGACTAGTTACGATGAGCAGTTCTTC.

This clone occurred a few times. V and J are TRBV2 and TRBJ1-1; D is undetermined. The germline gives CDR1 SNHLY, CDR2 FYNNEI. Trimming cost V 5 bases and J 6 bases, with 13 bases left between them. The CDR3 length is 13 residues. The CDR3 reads CASSPRAGAEAFF. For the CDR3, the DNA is TGTGCCAGCAGTCCCCGGGCCGGGGCTGAAGCTTTCTTT.

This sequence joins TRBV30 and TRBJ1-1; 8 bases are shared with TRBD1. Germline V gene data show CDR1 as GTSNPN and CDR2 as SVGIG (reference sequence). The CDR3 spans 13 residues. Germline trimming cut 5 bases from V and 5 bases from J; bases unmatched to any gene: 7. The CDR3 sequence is CAWADREGTEAFF. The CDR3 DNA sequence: TGTGCCTGGGCGGACAGGGAAGGGACTGAAGCTTTCTTT.

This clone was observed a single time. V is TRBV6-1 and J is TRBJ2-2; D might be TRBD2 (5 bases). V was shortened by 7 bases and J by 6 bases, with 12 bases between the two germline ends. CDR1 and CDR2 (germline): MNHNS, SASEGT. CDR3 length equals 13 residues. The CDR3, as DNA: TGTGCCAGCATAATGGGAGACCCCGGGGAGCTGTTTTTT. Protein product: CASIMGDPGELFF.

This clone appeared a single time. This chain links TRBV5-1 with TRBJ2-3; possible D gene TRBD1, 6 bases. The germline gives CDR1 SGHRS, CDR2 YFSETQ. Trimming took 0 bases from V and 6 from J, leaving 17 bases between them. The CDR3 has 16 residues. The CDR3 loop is CASSLGPGVAQDTQYF. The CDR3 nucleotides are TGCGCCAGCAGCTTGGGTCCAGGGGTTGCACAGGATACGCAGTATTTT.

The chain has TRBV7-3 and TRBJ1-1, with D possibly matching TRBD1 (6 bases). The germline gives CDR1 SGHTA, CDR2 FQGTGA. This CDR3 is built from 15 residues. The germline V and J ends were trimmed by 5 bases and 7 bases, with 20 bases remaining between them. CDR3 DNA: TGTGCCAGCAGCGCATATACAGGGAAGAGTGATGAAGCTTTCTTT. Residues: CASSAYTGKSDEAFF. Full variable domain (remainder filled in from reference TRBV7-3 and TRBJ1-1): GAGVSQTPSNKVTEKGKYVELRCDPISGHTALYWYRQSLGQGPEFLIYFQGTGAADDSGLPNDRFFAVRPEGSVSTLKIQRTERGDSAVYLCASSAYTGKSDEAFFGQGTRLTVV.

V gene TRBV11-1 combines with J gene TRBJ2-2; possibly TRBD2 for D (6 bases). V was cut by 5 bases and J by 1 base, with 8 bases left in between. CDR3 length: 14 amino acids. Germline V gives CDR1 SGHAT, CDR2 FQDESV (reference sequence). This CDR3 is CASSGRWNTGELFF. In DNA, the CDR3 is TGTGCCAGCAGCGGGAGGTGGAACACCGGGGAGCTGTTTTTT.

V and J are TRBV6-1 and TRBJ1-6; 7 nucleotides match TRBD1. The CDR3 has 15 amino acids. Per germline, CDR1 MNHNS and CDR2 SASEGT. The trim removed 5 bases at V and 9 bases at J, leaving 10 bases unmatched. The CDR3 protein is CASSPQTGLGSPLHF. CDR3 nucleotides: TGTGCCAGCAGTCCCCAGACAGGGTTGGGTTCACCCCTCCACTTT.

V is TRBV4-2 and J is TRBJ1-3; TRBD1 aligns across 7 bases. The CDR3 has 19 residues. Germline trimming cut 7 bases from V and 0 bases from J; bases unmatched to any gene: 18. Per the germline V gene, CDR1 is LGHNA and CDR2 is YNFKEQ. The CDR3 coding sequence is TGTGCCAGCAACATAATCATCCGGGGACAGAGGGTCTCTGGAAACACCATATATTTT. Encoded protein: CASNIIIRGQRVSGNTIYF.

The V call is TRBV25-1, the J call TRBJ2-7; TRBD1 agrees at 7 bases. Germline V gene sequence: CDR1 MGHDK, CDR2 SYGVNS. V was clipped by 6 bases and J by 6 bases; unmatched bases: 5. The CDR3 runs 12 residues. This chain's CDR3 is CASSRQGCEQYF. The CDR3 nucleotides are TGTGCCAGCAGCCGACAGGGCTGCGAGCAGTACTTC.

This CDR3 reads CAGRTGMGNTEAFF. For the CDR3, the DNA is TGTGCCGGAAGGACAGGCATGGGGAACACTGAAGCTTTCTTT. The gene calls are TRBV6-1 and TRBJ1-1, with TRBD1 matching 7 bases. The germline CDR1 and CDR2 sequences are MNHNS and SASEGT. V was clipped by 11 bases and J by 1 base; unmatched bases: 10. The CDR3 length is 14 residues.

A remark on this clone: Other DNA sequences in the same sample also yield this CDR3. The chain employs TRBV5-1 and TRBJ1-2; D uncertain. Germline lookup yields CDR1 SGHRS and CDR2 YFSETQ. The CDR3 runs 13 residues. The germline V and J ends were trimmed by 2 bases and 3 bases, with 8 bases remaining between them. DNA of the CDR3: TGCGCCAGCAGCTTCGAACAGCACTATGGCTACACCTTC. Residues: CASSFEQHYGYTF.

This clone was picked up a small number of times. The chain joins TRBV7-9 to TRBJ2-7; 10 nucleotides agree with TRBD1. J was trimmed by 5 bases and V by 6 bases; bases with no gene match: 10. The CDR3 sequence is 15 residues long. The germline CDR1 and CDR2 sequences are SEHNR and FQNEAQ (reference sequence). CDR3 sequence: CASSQRGQGVNEQYF. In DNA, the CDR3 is TGTGCCAGCAGTCAAAGAGGACAGGGGGTCAACGAGCAGTACTTC.

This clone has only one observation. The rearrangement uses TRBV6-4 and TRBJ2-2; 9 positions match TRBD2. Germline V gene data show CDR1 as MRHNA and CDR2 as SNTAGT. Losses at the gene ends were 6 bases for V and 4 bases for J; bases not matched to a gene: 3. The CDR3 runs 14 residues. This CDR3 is CASRRGGTTGELFF. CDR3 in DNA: TGTGCCAGCAGGCGGGGGGGTACCACCGGGGAGCTGTTTTTT.

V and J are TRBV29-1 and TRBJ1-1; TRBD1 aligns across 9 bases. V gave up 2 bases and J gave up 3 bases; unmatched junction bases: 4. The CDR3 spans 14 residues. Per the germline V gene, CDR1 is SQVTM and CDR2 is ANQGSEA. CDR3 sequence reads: CSVEMTGGDTEAFF. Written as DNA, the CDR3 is TGCAGCGTTGAAATGACAGGGGGGGACACTGAAGCTTTCTTT.

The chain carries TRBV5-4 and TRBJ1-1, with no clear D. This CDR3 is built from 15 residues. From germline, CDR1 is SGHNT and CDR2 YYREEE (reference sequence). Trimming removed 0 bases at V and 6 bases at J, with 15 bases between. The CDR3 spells CASSLALAGIPEAFF. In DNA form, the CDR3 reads TGTGCCAGCAGCTTGGCATTGGCAGGTATCCCTGAAGCTTTCTTT.

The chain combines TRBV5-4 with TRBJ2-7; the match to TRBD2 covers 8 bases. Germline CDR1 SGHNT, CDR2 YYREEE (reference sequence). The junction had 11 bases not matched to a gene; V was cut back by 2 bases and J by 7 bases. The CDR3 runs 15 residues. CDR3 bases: TGTGCCAGCAGCTTTCTCGGGAGGGGATTAGGGGAGCAGTACTTC. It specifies CASSFLGRGLGEQYF.

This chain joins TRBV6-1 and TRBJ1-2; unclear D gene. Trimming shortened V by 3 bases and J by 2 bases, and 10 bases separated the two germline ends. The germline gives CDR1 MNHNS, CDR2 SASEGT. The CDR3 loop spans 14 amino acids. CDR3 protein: CASSERVRNYGYTF. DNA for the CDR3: TGTGCCAGCAGTGAGAGGGTCAGGAACTATGGCTACACCTTC.